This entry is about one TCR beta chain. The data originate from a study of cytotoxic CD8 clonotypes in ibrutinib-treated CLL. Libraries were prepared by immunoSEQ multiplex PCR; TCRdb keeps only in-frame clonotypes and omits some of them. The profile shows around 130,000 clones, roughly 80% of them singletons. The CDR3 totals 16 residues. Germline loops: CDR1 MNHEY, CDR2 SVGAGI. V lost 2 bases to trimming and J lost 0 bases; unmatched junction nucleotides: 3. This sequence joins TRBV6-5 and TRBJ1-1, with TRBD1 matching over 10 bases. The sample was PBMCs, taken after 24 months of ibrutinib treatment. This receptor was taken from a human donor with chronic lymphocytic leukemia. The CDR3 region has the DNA TGTGCCAGCAGTTACGGGACAGGGGATATGAACACTGAAGCTTTCTTT. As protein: CASSYGTGDMNTEAFF.